Ten or more counts support the clone carrying this T cell receptor beta chain. Its cognate antigen is unknown. The CDR3 loop spans 14 amino acids. Per the germline V gene, CDR1 is LGHDT and CDR2 is YNNKEL (reference sequence). Deletions cut 4 bases from V and 3 bases from J, with 13 bases between. Regions amplified from RNA transcripts were the TCR beta CDR3 regions. When the TCR CDR3 underwent first-round RT-PCR, the HTBI primer set was used. TCRdb itself ran the multiplex PCR reads through MiXCR, one entry per CDR3 protein. The table includes 200,000 to 250,000 distinct CDR3 sequences, over 15% detected once. This record comes from a study of T cells in Graves' hyperthyroidism and ophthalmopathy. Findings and limits, study-wide: Clonotypes that were expanded in thyroid above 0.001 mostly appeared in blood too.

Exclusion followed for patients with uncontrolled infection, other autoimmune disease, pregnancy or lactation. The receptor's source is a man aged 50 to 59 with Graves' hyperthyroidism. Sequencing input: blood. This chain uses TRBV3-1 with TRBJ2-7; a weak D match, TRBD1 (6 bases). The CDR3 DNA reads TGTGCCAGCAGCCTTGGGAGAGGGGGCTACGAGCAGTACTTC. Translated, it gives CASSLGRGGYEQYF.